A single sample is the source of the 20 T cell receptor beta chains below, sequenced in a study of regulatory T cells in long-lasting Graves disease. Arm-PCR with iRepertoire HTBI primers amplified the CDR3 regions for these TCR beta libraries. TCRdb reanalysed the multiplex PCR reads using MiXCR and keeps one entry per CDR3 protein. The sample includes a few hundred thousand distinct CDR3 sequences, 21% of them seen just once. Stated time point: persistent/refractory GD, antithyroid drugs over 5 years with positive TRAb. Making the TCR library involved RNA that had been extracted from PBMCs. The sample here was peripheral blood mononuclear cells (PBMCs), taken when the disease was refractory, from a patient treated with antithyroid drugs. The origin of the receptors is a female donor with Graves disease.

The chain combines TRBV19 with TRBJ1-2; D unclear. The germline V gene encodes CDR1 LNHDA and CDR2 SQIVND (reference sequence). V was clipped by 6 bases and J by 3 bases, with 17 bases between them. CDR3 length: 15 residues. The CDR3 reads CASRSDATYHYGYTF. CDR3 sequence (DNA): TGTGCCAGTAGGTCGGATGCCACATATCACTATGGCTACACCTTC.

As concerns this clonotype: A much larger clone differs from this one at a single base, so this may be a read error. The CDR3 loop reads CASDEGIYEQYF. The CDR3 bases are TGCGCCAGCGACGAGGGGATCTACGAGCAGTACTTC. The chain links TRBV10-1 to TRBJ2-7, with D possibly being TRBD1 or TRBD2 (5 bases each). V shed 8 bases and J shed 3 bases, with 11 bases lying between them. CDR1 is WNHNN and CDR2 is SYGVQD in the germline V gene (reference sequence). This CDR3 is built from 12 residues.

In this sample, this clonotype turned up many times. The chain couples TRBV2 to TRBJ2-7; maybe TRBD2 (5 bases). The CDR3 covers 12 residues. From germline, CDR1 is SNHLY and CDR2 FYNNEI. With 2 bases removed from V and 12 bases from J, the gap between germline ends came to 14 bases. CDR3: CASSERAGKGYF. The DNA for the CDR3 is TGTGCCAGCAGTGAAAGGGCGGGTAAAGGGTACTTC.

This clonotype has only a few counts. The V gene is TRBV7-3, the J gene TRBJ2-5; either TRBD1 or TRBD2 may supply D (7 bases each). The ends were cut back, 5 bases at V and 5 bases at J, with 18 bases in the middle. This CDR3 is 15 amino acids long. The germline CDR1 and CDR2 sequences are SGHTA and FQGTGA. CDR3 protein: CASSASAGGGETQYF. Here the CDR3 DNA reads TGTGCCAGCAGCGCGTCCGCAGGGGGAGGGGAGACCCAGTACTTC.

The chain joins TRBV9 to TRBJ1-1; perhaps TRBD1 as D (5 bases). The V end was cut by 2 bases, the J end by 5 bases, with 13 bases between. Germline loops: CDR1 SGDLS, CDR2 YYNGEE. The CDR3 totals 14 residues. The CDR3 here is CASSVDSMLTEAFF. CDR3 coding DNA: TGTGCCAGCAGCGTTGACAGTATGTTAACTGAAGCTTTCTTT.

In its sample, this clonotype was seen many times. The V call is TRBV3-1, the J call TRBJ1-5; 8 bases are shared with TRBD1. The CDR3 sequence is 15 residues long. V shed 4 bases, J shed 3 bases, and the junction held 5 bases outside the gene matches. The V gene's germline CDR1 is LGHDT and CDR2 YNNKEL (reference sequence). The CDR3 is CASSRGQAPNQPQHF. The CDR3 DNA reads as TGTGCCAGCAGCCGGGGACAGGCGCCCAATCAGCCCCAGCATTTT.

The rearrangement uses TRBV20-1 and TRBJ2-1, with 9 bases fitting TRBD2. Germline lookup yields CDR1 DFQATT and CDR2 SNEGSKA (reference sequence). The J segment lost 8 bases and the V segment lost 5 bases, leaving 13 bases of the junction unmatched. The CDR3 covers 15 residues. This CDR3 reads CSAGPLAGYPDEQFF. CDR3 sequence (DNA): TGCAGTGCTGGACCTCTAGCGGGATATCCGGATGAGCAGTTCTTC.

This chain connects TRBV5-6 to TRBJ2-7; 7 positions agree with TRBD2. Germline values: CDR1 SGHDT, CDR2 YYEEEE. V was pared by 3 bases and J by 2 bases, with 5 bases of the junction left unmatched. This CDR3 is 14 amino acids long. The CDR3 spells CASSWREGTYEQYF. CDR3 in DNA: TGTGCCAGCAGCTGGAGGGAGGGAACCTACGAGCAGTACTTC.

This clonotype was observed a handful of times. CDR3 amino acids: CASRARGVETQYF. For the CDR3, the DNA is TGTGCCAGCAGAGCAAGGGGGGTAGAGACCCAGTACTTC. The chain is built from TRBV28 and TRBJ2-5; D tentatively reads TRBD1 or TRBD2 (6 bases each). Trimming stripped 6 bases from V and 4 bases from J, with 12 bases between. The CDR3 sequence is 13 residues long. The germline V gene has CDR1 MDHEN and CDR2 SYDVKM.

The table lists this clonotype with a few counts. The V call is TRBV9, the J call TRBJ2-5; either TRBD1 or TRBD2 may fit D (5 bases each). Germline values: CDR1 SGDLS, CDR2 YYNGEE. This CDR3 has 16 amino acids. The V end lost 0 bases, the J end lost 5 bases, and 17 bases lay between the germline ends. The CDR3 spells CASSVVWGRCRETQYF. In nucleotides, the CDR3 is TGTGCCAGCAGCGTAGTTTGGGGACGCTGTCGGGAGACCCAGTACTTC.

This clonotype was counted once. Since a much larger clone is just one base distant, this may be a read error. This chain joins TRBV6-2 or TRBV6-3 and TRBJ2-7, with 7 bases that match TRBD2. The CDR3 sequence is 15 residues long. The germline V gene encodes CDR1 MNHEY and CDR2 SVGEGT. After removal of 7 bases from V and 2 bases from J, the junction contained 11 bases not matched to a gene. The CDR3 DNA follows: TGTGCCAGCACCCTGGGGACGGGAGGACCCTACGAGCAGTACTTC. It translates to CASTLGTGGPYEQYF.

This clonotype turned up a few times. CDR3 protein: CASSLVEGNSYEQYF. In nucleotides, the CDR3 is TGTGCCAGCAGCTTAGTGGAGGGAAATTCGTACGAGCAGTACTTC. The chain is built from TRBV7-8 and TRBJ2-7, with D possibly TRBD2 on 6 matching bases. The ends were cut back, 1 base at V and 4 bases at J, with 14 bases in the middle. The CDR3 loop spans 15 amino acids. Germline CDR1 reads SGHVS; CDR2 reads FQNEAQ.

At least ten counts were recorded for this clonotype. The chain recombines TRBV12-3 or TRBV12-4 with TRBJ1-2; TRBD1 agrees at 7 bases. This CDR3 has 12 residues. J was trimmed by 10 bases and V by 3 bases; bases with no gene match: 5. CDR3 region: CASSFGQADYTF. In DNA, the CDR3 is TGTGCCAGCAGTTTCGGACAGGCTGACTACACCTTC.

V and J are TRBV30 and TRBJ2-7; 15 bases are a match to TRBD2. V lost 5 bases, J lost 6 bases, and 2 bases stayed unmatched. This CDR3 contains 13 residues. Germline V CDR1 and CDR2: GTSNPN, SVGIG (reference sequence). In DNA, the CDR3 is TGTGCCTGGGGACTAGCGGGAGGGTTCGAGCAGTACTTC. This encodes CAWGLAGGFEQYF.

This clonotype has a count of ten or more. This chain joins TRBV15 and TRBJ2-7, with D perhaps being TRBD1 or TRBD2 (5 bases each). Trimming removed 4 bases at V and 6 bases at J, with 13 bases between. The CDR3 is 13 residues long. Germline lookup yields CDR1 LNHNV and CDR2 YYDKDF (reference sequence). The CDR3 DNA follows: TGTGCCACCAGCACGCCAACAGGACTCGAGCAGTACTTC. Residues: CATSTPTGLEQYF. The entire variable domain, with the rest obtained from reference TRBV15 and TRBJ2-7, is as follows: DAMVIQNPRYQVTQFGKPVTLSCSQTLNHNVMYWYQQKSSQAPKLLFHYYDKDFNNEADTPDNFQSRRPNTSFCFLDIRSPGLGDTAMYLCATSTPTGLEQYFGPGTRLTVT.

The V gene is TRBV11-2, the J gene TRBJ2-1, with 9 bases aligning to TRBD2. Germline loops: CDR1 SGHAT, CDR2 FQNNGV. V lost 4 bases to trimming and J lost 6 bases; unmatched junction nucleotides: 7. This CDR3 comprises 15 residues. The CDR3 coding sequence is TGTGCCAGCAGCTACTCCCCGACTAGCGGCAATGAGCAGTTCTTC. It specifies CASSYSPTSGNEQFF.

A remark on this clonotype: The junction differs from germline at one of its ends, possibly a read error. V is TRBV5-6 and J is TRBJ1-4; perhaps TRBD1 as D (5 bases). Germline lookup yields CDR1 SGHDT and CDR2 YYEEEE. This CDR3 spans 14 amino acids. The CDR3 DNA sequence: TGTGCCAGCAGCTCCAAAGGGGCTAATGAAGAACTGTTTTTT. This encodes CASSSKGANEELFF.

In this sample, this clonotype turned up many times. The chain employs TRBV28 and TRBJ2-7, with TRBD1 identical over 8 bases. The CDR3 totals 15 residues. The trim removed 3 bases at V and 4 bases at J, leaving 8 bases unmatched. Germline V gene data show CDR1 as MDHEN and CDR2 as SYDVKM. CDR3 residues: CASSFDRGLWYEQYF. Written as DNA, the CDR3 is TGTGCCAGCAGTTTCGACAGGGGTCTGTGGTACGAGCAGTACTTC.

This clonotype has a handful of counts. The J gene is TRBJ2-7, the V gene TRBV10-3, with 11 bases lining up with TRBD2. Germline lookup yields CDR1 ENHRY and CDR2 SYGVKD. This CDR3 comprises 13 residues. V shed 8 bases, J shed 5 bases, and the junction held 5 bases outside the gene matches. The CDR3 DNA sequence: TGTGCCATCGGAGGACTAGCGGGTAACGAGCAGTACTTC. This gives the protein CAIGGLAGNEQYF.

The chain carries TRBV20-1 and TRBJ2-7; the match to TRBD2 covers 7 bases. The V gene end was trimmed by 2 bases and the J gene end by 3 bases; junction bases not matched to a gene: 10. Germline V gene sequence: CDR1 DFQATT, CDR2 SNEGSKA (reference sequence). This CDR3 spans 15 amino acids. This chain's CDR3 is CSARTPLAAGYEQYF. The CDR3 DNA reads TGCAGTGCTAGAACCCCCCTAGCGGCAGGCTACGAGCAGTACTTC.